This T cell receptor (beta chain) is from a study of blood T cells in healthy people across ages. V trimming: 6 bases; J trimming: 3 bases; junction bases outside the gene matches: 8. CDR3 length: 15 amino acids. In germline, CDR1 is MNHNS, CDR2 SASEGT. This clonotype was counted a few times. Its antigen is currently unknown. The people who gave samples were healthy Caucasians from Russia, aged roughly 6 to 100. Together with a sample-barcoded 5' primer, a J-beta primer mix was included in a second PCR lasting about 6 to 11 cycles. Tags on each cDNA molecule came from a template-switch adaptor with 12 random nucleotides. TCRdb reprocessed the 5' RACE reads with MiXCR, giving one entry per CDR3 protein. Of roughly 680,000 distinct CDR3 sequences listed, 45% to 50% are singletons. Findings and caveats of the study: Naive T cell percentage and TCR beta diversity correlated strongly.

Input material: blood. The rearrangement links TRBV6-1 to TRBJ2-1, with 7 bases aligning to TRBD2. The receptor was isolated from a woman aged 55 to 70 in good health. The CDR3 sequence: CASRRGGINYNEQFF. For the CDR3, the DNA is TGTGCCAGCAGGCGGGGAGGGATCAACTACAATGAGCAGTTCTTC.